A single sample is the source of the 27 T cell receptor beta chains below, sequenced in a study of graft-versus-host responses after intestinal transplantation. Assay used: immunoSEQ multiplex PCR; TCRdb lists only in-frame clones, some missing. The sample comprises fewer than 120,000 clones, 90% to 95% of which are singletons, and roughly 0.5% rests with the top ten. The antigens of these receptors remain unknown. This specimen was unstimulated CD8+ T cells sorted from spleen or lymph node cells, taken before intestinal transplant. These receptors were obtained from a human donor who received an intestinal transplant.

V is TRBV19 and J is TRBJ1-2; D gene unclear. Deletions cut 7 bases from V and 7 bases from J, with 19 bases between. CDR1 LNHDA and CDR2 SQIVND come from the germline V gene (reference sequence). This CDR3 region has 14 residues. The CDR3 DNA reads as TGTGCCAGTAATATGGGAAGCAGAGGAAGTGGCTACACCTTC. It codes for CASNMGSRGSGYTF.

This chain links TRBV27 with TRBJ2-1; 8 positions agree with TRBD1. Germline-derived CDR1 and CDR2 are MNHEY and SMNVEV (reference sequence). The length of the CDR3 is 16 residues. The V gene end was trimmed by 5 bases and the J gene end by 7 bases; junction bases not matched to a gene: 13. The CDR3 region has the DNA TGTGCCAGCAGTACCTTAGACAGGGGAGGCATTAATGAGCAGTTCTTC. This sequence encodes CASSTLDRGGINEQFF.

Worth noting for this clone: Other DNA sequences in the same sample also yield this CDR3. This sequence joins TRBV19 and TRBJ2-1, with 7 bases matching TRBD1. Trimming removed 3 bases from V and 6 bases from J; junction bases left unmatched: 2. CDR1 LNHDA and CDR2 SQIVND come from the germline V gene (reference sequence). CDR3 size: 13 residues. The DNA for the CDR3 is TGTGCCAGTAGTATTTCAGGGGGCAATGAGCAGTTCTTC. This sequence encodes CASSISGGNEQFF.

This clone has just one count. The chain has TRBV5-6 and TRBJ2-7, with TRBD1 matching over 7 bases. This CDR3 comprises 15 residues. Trimming removed 3 bases from V and 7 bases from J; junction bases left unmatched: 13. The V gene's germline CDR1 is SGHDT and CDR2 YYEEEE. The CDR3 sequence: CASSSADRDPREQYF. The CDR3 region has the DNA TGTGCCAGCAGCTCGGCAGACAGGGACCCTAGGGAGCAGTACTTC.

V is TRBV6-5 and J is TRBJ1-1; D uncertain. CDR1 and CDR2 from the germline V gene are MNHEY and SVGAGI. CDR3 length: 13 amino acids. Trimming took 6 bases from V and 4 from J, leaving 12 bases between them. DNA of the CDR3: TGTGCCAGCAGGCCCTTTGAGGGCACTGAAGCTTTCTTT. This translates into CASRPFEGTEAFF.

The chain carries TRBV19 and TRBJ2-7; possibly TRBD1 for D (6 bases). The CDR3 loop spans 15 amino acids. The V gene lost 4 bases and the J gene lost 2 bases, with 15 bases spanning the gap. Looked up from germline, CDR1 is LNHDA and CDR2 is SQIVND (reference sequence). CDR3 sequence: CASSKVPRGTYEQYF. The DNA of the CDR3 is TGTGCCAGTAGTAAAGTACCCAGGGGAACCTACGAGCAGTACTTC.

Turning to this clone: The junction and the germline gene differ at one end; a read error may be behind it. J is TRBJ1-1 and V is TRBV5-4; D is perhaps TRBD1 (5 bases). This CDR3 comprises 13 residues. CDR1 is SGHNT and CDR2 is YYREEE in the germline V gene (reference sequence). CDR3 sequence: CAGRETMNTEAFF. For the CDR3, the DNA is TGTGCCGGCAGGGAGACCATGAACACTGAAGCTTTCTTT.

The chain is built from TRBV19 and TRBJ2-7; 9 nucleotides match TRBD2. The CDR3 runs to 15 residues. In germline, CDR1 is LNHDA, CDR2 SQIVND (reference sequence). The J segment lost 4 bases and the V segment lost 1 base, leaving 5 bases of the junction unmatched. CDR3 region: CASSIALAGTYEQYF. Here the CDR3 DNA reads TGTGCCAGTAGTATAGCCCTAGCGGGGACATACGAGCAGTACTTC.

The CDR3 region is CASSPNLGTSGSYEQYF. Written as DNA, the CDR3 is TGTGCCAGCAGCCCCAACTTAGGGACTAGCGGGAGCTACGAGCAGTACTTC. The J gene is TRBJ2-7, the V gene TRBV27; 14 bases align to TRBD2. The V gene end was trimmed by 6 bases and the J gene end by 3 bases; junction bases not matched to a gene: 10. CDR3 size: 17 residues. CDR1 is MNHEY and CDR2 is SMNVEV in the germline V gene (reference sequence).

In this sample, this clone turned up once. The chain uses TRBV4-1 and TRBJ1-1; weak D call: TRBD1 (5 bases). The CDR3 runs 11 residues. V was clipped by 2 bases and J by 8 bases, with 6 bases between them. Germline V lookup: CDR1 MGHRA, CDR2 YSYEKL. The DNA of the CDR3 is TGCGCCAGCAGCCAACAGGGAGAAGCTTTCTTT. This sequence encodes CASSQQGEAFF.

This clone was counted a single time. The V gene is TRBV5-4, the J gene TRBJ1-6; tentatively, D is TRBD1 (6 bases). Germline CDR1 SGHNT, CDR2 YYREEE (reference sequence). Trimming shortened V by 0 bases and J by 8 bases, and 9 bases separated the two germline ends. CDR3 size: 14 residues. The CDR3: CASSLGGTYSPLHF. CDR3 DNA sequence: TGTGCCAGCAGCTTGGGCGGGACATATTCACCCCTCCACTTT.

The rearrangement links TRBV27 to TRBJ2-7; 7 positions agree with TRBD2. The trim removed 4 bases at V and 2 bases at J, leaving 5 bases unmatched. CDR3 size: 14 residues. The germline CDR1 and CDR2 sequences are MNHEY and SMNVEV (reference sequence). CDR3 in DNA: TGTGCCAGCAGTTCGGCTAGCGGAGCCTACGAGCAGTACTTC. Protein: CASSSASGAYEQYF.

The V and J genes are TRBV2 and TRBJ1-1; weak D call: TRBD1 (5 bases). V lost 4 bases to trimming and J lost 3 bases, with 27 bases between them. Per germline, CDR1 SNHLY and CDR2 FYNNEI. CDR3 length: 19 amino acids. The CDR3 nucleotides read TGTGCCAGCAGTGTGTGGGGGTCCGGGACGTGGGAGAGGGACACTGAAGCTTTCTTT. Translation: CASSVWGSGTWERDTEAFF.

V usage is TRBV13 and J usage is TRBJ2-7, with 11 bases matching TRBD2. Germline CDR1 is PRHDT and CDR2 is FYEKMQ (reference sequence). This CDR3 spans 16 amino acids. V shed 5 bases and J 0 bases; nucleotides not matched to a gene: 6. The CDR3 region has the DNA TGTGCCAGCAGCCCGGGACTAGCGGATCCCTCCTACGAGCAGTACTTC. Translating gives CASSPGLADPSYEQYF.

This chain uses TRBV19 with TRBJ2-7; possibly TRBD1 or TRBD2 for D (5 bases each). Trimming left V 0 bases short and J 2 bases short, with 17 bases between. The CDR3 totals 17 residues. Per the germline V gene, CDR1 is LNHDA and CDR2 is SQIVND (reference sequence). The CDR3 bases are TGTGCCAGTAGTATAGATCGTTCCGGGACCGTCCCCTACGAGCAGTACTTC. Residues: CASSIDRSGTVPYEQYF.

The rearrangement uses TRBV7-9 and TRBJ2-1; a weak D match, TRBD1 (5 bases). This CDR3 spans 17 amino acids. Deletions cut 2 bases from V and 7 bases from J, with 21 bases between. Germline CDR1 is SEHNR and CDR2 is FQNEAQ (reference sequence). CDR3 coding DNA: TGTGCCAGCAGCTTACTCAGGCAGGGCTTTTTTGATAATGAGCAGTTCTTC. Encoded protein: CASSLLRQGFFDNEQFF. Together with reference TRBV7-9 and TRBJ2-1, the CDR3 gives the full variable domain: DTGVSQNPRHKITKRGQNVTFRCDPISEHNRLYWYRQTLGQGPEFLTYFQNEAQLEKSRLLSDRFSAERPKGSFSTLEIQRTEQGDSAMYLCASSLLRQGFFDNEQFFGPGTRLTVL.

V is TRBV2 and J is TRBJ2-5; the D gene is possibly TRBD1 (6 bases). This CDR3 is built from 15 residues. Germline V gene lookup returns CDR1 SNHLY and CDR2 FYNNEI. Trimming took off 7 bases at V and 3 bases at J, with 18 bases between the two ends. The DNA of the CDR3 is TGTGCCAGCACCGACAGGCACTACCTAAAAGAGACCCAGTACTTC. Its protein product is CASTDRHYLKETQYF.

The rearrangement uses TRBV27 and TRBJ2-7, with 7 bases matching TRBD1. V was clipped by 1 base and J by 0 bases; unmatched bases: 3. This CDR3 contains 15 residues. Germline V CDR1 and CDR2: MNHEY, SMNVEV (reference sequence). CDR3 in DNA: TGTGCCAGCAGTTTATTGGGACAGATCTCCTACGAGCAGTACTTC. Protein product: CASSLLGQISYEQYF.

The chain has TRBV18 and TRBJ2-7; TRBD2 matches 8 bases. With V trimmed by 2 bases and J by 4 bases, 7 bases remained unmatched. The CDR3 sequence is 15 residues long. Germline CDR1 is KGHSH and CDR2 is LQKENI. The CDR3 DNA sequence: TGTGCCAGCTCACCATGGAGCGGGAGTAATTACGAGCAGTACTTC. Its protein is CASSPWSGSNYEQYF.

The rearrangement joins TRBV6-1 to TRBJ2-1; 8 nucleotides agree with TRBD2. The CDR3 spans 16 residues. The J segment lost 9 bases and the V segment lost 2 bases, leaving 12 bases of the junction unmatched. Per the germline V gene, CDR1 is MNHNS and CDR2 is SASEGT. The CDR3 bases are TGTGCCAGCAGTGAATTTCGCCTAGCGGGTTGGCGTGAGCAGTTCTTC. As protein: CASSEFRLAGWREQFF.

V is TRBV9 and J is TRBJ2-1; the match to TRBD2 covers 13 bases. In germline, CDR1 is SGDLS, CDR2 YYNGEE. Trimming cost V 7 bases and J 9 bases; bases outside gene matches: 7. The CDR3 extends over 14 amino acids. The CDR3 region is CASGRTSGSSEQFF. CDR3 in DNA: TGTGCCAGCGGGAGGACTAGCGGGAGTTCTGAGCAGTTCTTC.

The chain links TRBV7-6 to TRBJ2-1, with 8 bases fitting TRBD2. The CDR3 contains 16 residues. Trimming removed 6 bases from V and 2 bases from J; junction bases left unmatched: 9. Germline V gene data show CDR1 as SGHVS and CDR2 as FNYEAQ. CDR3 residues: CASRPTKREPYNEQFF. CDR3 nucleotide sequence: TGTGCCAGCAGGCCCACGAAGCGGGAGCCCTACAATGAGCAGTTCTTC.

V gene TRBV29-1 combines with J gene TRBJ1-3; D might be TRBD1 (5 bases). Trimming pared 7 bases from V and 4 bases from J, leaving 11 bases between. The germline gives CDR1 SQVTM, CDR2 ANQGSEA. The CDR3 consists of 12 residues. The CDR3 sequence: CSGWTNGNTIYF. CDR3 DNA: TGCAGCGGGTGGACAAACGGAAACACCATATATTTT.

The chain combines TRBV28 with TRBJ2-1; 8 positions agree with TRBD2. The germline V gene has CDR1 MDHEN and CDR2 SYDVKM. The V segment lost 6 bases and the J segment 6 bases; nucleotides outside the gene matches: 16. The CDR3 has 17 residues. The CDR3, as DNA: TGTGCCAGCAGGAAAGGGGTCCGGGAGGGCCTTTTCAATGAGCAGTTCTTC. Amino acid sequence: CASRKGVREGLFNEQFF.

The chain uses TRBV4-2 and TRBJ2-1, with D tentatively TRBD2 (6 bases). The V and J ends lost 0 bases and 1 base respectively, with 16 bases between them. Germline lookup yields CDR1 LGHNA and CDR2 YNFKEQ. The CDR3 has 18 amino acids. The CDR3 DNA is TGTGCCAGCAGCCAAGATGGACCCGGCGGGGAATCCTACAATGAGCAGTTCTTC. Protein: CASSQDGPGGESYNEQFF.

The chain joins TRBV6-5 to TRBJ1-4, with a possible D match to TRBD1 (6 bases). V was clipped by 2 bases and J by 8 bases, with 12 bases between them. The CDR3 totals 14 residues. Germline V gives CDR1 MNHEY, CDR2 SVGAGI. CDR3: CASSYGRGGEKLFF. CDR3 coding DNA: TGTGCCAGCAGTTACGGCAGGGGAGGAGAAAAACTGTTTTTT.

In its sample, this clone was seen a few times. V and J are TRBV5-6 and TRBJ2-7; D assignment may be TRBD1 or TRBD2 (5 bases each). Germline assignment: CDR1 SGHDT and CDR2 YYEEEE. The CDR3 covers 14 residues. V was pared by 7 bases and J by 1 base, with 15 bases between. This CDR3 is CASLPWGSSYEQYF. The CDR3, as DNA: TGTGCCAGCCTCCCATGGGGGAGTTCCTACGAGCAGTACTTC.